Below, 29 T cell receptor beta chains from the same sample are listed, as sequenced in a study of cytomegalovirus exposure and HLA in healthy donors. Method: immunoSEQ multiplex PCR; TCRdb's copy keeps in-frame clones and lacks some. This sample carries about 220,000 clones, about 86% of them seen once, and the ten largest clones take 2.9%. Sequencing was carried out using PBMCs. The receptors shown here come from a woman in her late teens or twenties in good health and CMV-seronegative.

CDR3 protein: CASSILQGNTEAFF. In DNA, the CDR3 is TGTGCCAGCAGCATACTACAGGGGAACACTGAAGCTTTCTTT. The chain has TRBV7-9 and TRBJ1-1; a weak D match, TRBD1 (6 bases). The CDR3 totals 14 residues. CDR1 is SEHNR, CDR2 FQNEAQ, per germline (reference sequence). V gave up 5 bases and J gave up 1 base, with 11 bases separating them. The full variable domain, its missing parts supplied by reference TRBV7-9 and TRBJ1-1, is DTGVSQNPRHKITKRGQNVTFRCDPISEHNRLYWYRQTLGQGPEFLTYFQNEAQLEKSRLLSDRFSAERPKGSFSTLEIQRTEQGDSAMYLCASSILQGNTEAFFGQGTRLTVV.

This clone was counted only a few times. The rearrangement links TRBV2 to TRBJ2-7, with a weak D call TRBD2 (6 bases). There are 14 residues in the CDR3. From germline, CDR1 is SNHLY and CDR2 FYNNEI. The V and J ends lost 1 base and 6 bases respectively, with 13 bases between them. CDR3 bases: TGTGCCAGCAGTGAAGTTGGGGGGTGGAGCGAGCAGTACTTC. Encoded protein: CASSEVGGWSEQYF.

The genes are TRBV10-3 and TRBJ2-7; 9 bases match TRBD2. Losses at the gene ends were 10 bases for V and 3 bases for J; bases not matched to a gene: 10. The germline CDR1 and CDR2 sequences are ENHRY and SYGVKD. This CDR3 comprises 14 residues. The CDR3 nucleotides read TGTGCCACACGACTAGCGGAAGGGGGCTACGAGCAGTACTTC. Protein sequence: CATRLAEGGYEQYF.

The V gene is TRBV28, the J gene TRBJ2-1; 10 bases map to TRBD2. The V segment lost 6 bases and the J segment 2 bases; nucleotides outside the gene matches: 7. The CDR3 runs 16 residues. Germline lookup yields CDR1 MDHEN and CDR2 SYDVKM. The DNA of the CDR3 is TGTGCCAGCAGCCAATCGACTAGCGGGCCCTACAATGAGCAGTTCTTC. Amino acids: CASSQSTSGPYNEQFF.

The gene calls are TRBV29-1 and TRBJ2-3; D remains ambiguous. Germline CDR1 reads SQVTM; CDR2 reads ANQGSEA. The length of the CDR3 is 11 residues. V gave up 4 bases and J gave up 0 bases, with 2 bases separating them. The CDR3 is CSVVSTDTQYF. CDR3 bases: TGCAGCGTTGTAAGCACAGATACGCAGTATTTT.

The chain uses TRBV4-1 and TRBJ2-7; D perhaps matches TRBD2 (6 bases). Trimming took 4 bases from V and 3 from J, leaving 16 bases between them. The CDR3 has 15 residues. Germline values: CDR1 MGHRA, CDR2 YSYEKL. The CDR3 DNA follows: TGCGCCAGCAGCCTTTTCGGGGGAGGCCGCTACGAGCAGTACTTC. It translates to CASSLFGGGRYEQYF.

V is TRBV5-1 and J is TRBJ2-1, with D possibly being TRBD1 (6 bases). The V gene's germline CDR1 is SGHRS and CDR2 YFSETQ. There are 15 residues in the CDR3. V was clipped by 5 bases and J by 5 bases, with 17 bases between them. The CDR3 is CASSITGWLNNEQFF. CDR3 in DNA: TGCGCCAGCAGTATCACAGGGTGGCTAAACAATGAGCAGTTCTTC.

V and J are TRBV28 and TRBJ2-5, with D tentatively TRBD2 (6 bases). This CDR3 region has 12 residues. Germline V gene data show CDR1 as MDHEN and CDR2 as SYDVKM. V was shortened by 3 bases and J by 5 bases, with 7 bases between the two germline ends. This CDR3 is CASSFRGETQYF. Written as DNA, the CDR3 is TGTGCCAGCAGTTTTCGGGGGGAGACCCAGTACTTC.

The gene calls are TRBV19 and TRBJ2-7, with 7 bases lining up with TRBD2. Germline CDR1 reads LNHDA; CDR2 reads SQIVND (reference sequence). The CDR3 sequence is 15 residues long. With V trimmed by 5 bases and J by 6 bases, 13 bases remained unmatched. The CDR3 is CASSASGGRSLEQYF. Here the CDR3 DNA reads TGTGCCAGTAGTGCCTCCGGGGGGAGAAGTCTCGAGCAGTACTTC.

V and J are TRBV2 and TRBJ1-4, with D possibly matching TRBD1 (6 bases). This CDR3 is 14 amino acids long. CDR1 and CDR2 from the germline V gene are SNHLY and FYNNEI. V lost 5 bases and J lost 4, with 11 bases in between. CDR3 nucleotides: TGTGCCAGCAGTTACAGGGCCCATAATGAAAAACTGTTTTTT. The encoded protein is CASSYRAHNEKLFF.

CDR3 loop: CASSQETSGRRNTGELFF. For the CDR3, the DNA is TGCGCCAGCAGCCAAGAAACTAGCGGGAGGAGGAACACCGGGGAGCTGTTTTTT. The chain has TRBV4-3 and TRBJ2-2; 12 bases map to TRBD2. This CDR3 spans 18 amino acids. Germline loops: CDR1 LGHNA, CDR2 YSLEER. Unmatched junction bases numbered 3, after V lost 0 bases and J lost 1 base.

This clone was recorded once. The chain carries TRBV30 and TRBJ2-3; 11 nucleotides align to TRBD2. The CDR3 totals 12 residues. Germline V gene lookup returns CDR1 GTSNPN and CDR2 SVGIG (reference sequence). CDR3: CVLAGGSDTQYF. The CDR3 nucleotides are TGTGTCCTAGCGGGAGGTTCAGATACGCAGTATTTT.

J is TRBJ2-3 and V is TRBV28; 14 bases map to TRBD2. The CDR3 runs 18 residues. Germline V gives CDR1 MDHEN, CDR2 SYDVKM. The V and J ends lost 4 bases and 1 base, in that order; junction bases with no gene match: 7. As DNA, the CDR3 is TGTGCCAGCAGTTCCAGGACTAGCGGGAGGAGGGGCACAGATACGCAGTATTTT. It specifies CASSSRTSGRRGTDTQYF.

The chain joins TRBV9 to TRBJ2-1; TRBD1 matches 11 bases. J was trimmed by 8 bases and V by 2 bases; bases with no gene match: 6. This CDR3 spans 15 amino acids. Germline values: CDR1 SGDLS, CDR2 YYNGEE. The CDR3 protein is CASSVVGQGVDEQFF. Here the CDR3 DNA reads TGTGCCAGCAGCGTGGTGGGACAGGGGGTCGATGAGCAGTTCTTC.

This clone has a single count. One junction end does not reproduce the germline sequence, and a read error may be involved. This chain links TRBV28 with TRBJ2-7; the D gene is possibly TRBD1 (7 bases). The CDR3 runs 14 residues. Germline CDR1 reads MDHEN; CDR2 reads SYDVKM. The CDR3: CASLMGGSGQKKDF. The DNA for the CDR3 is TGTGCCAGCCTGATGGGGGGATCGGGACAGAAAAAAGACTTC.

This chain connects TRBV9 to TRBJ2-2; weak D call: TRBD2 (6 bases). This CDR3 has 13 amino acids. V gave up 2 bases and J gave up 7 bases, with 9 bases separating them. CDR1 SGDLS and CDR2 YYNGEE come from the germline V gene. CDR3 sequence: CASSVRRGGELFF. For the CDR3, the DNA is TGTGCCAGCAGCGTGCGGCGGGGCGGGGAGCTGTTTTTT. Full variable domain (rest looked up from reference TRBV9 and TRBJ2-2): DSGVTQTPKHLITATGQRVTLRCSPRSGDLSVYWYQQSLDQGLQFLIQYYNGEERAKGNILERFSAQQFPDLHSELNLSSLELGDSALYFCASSVRRGGELFFGEGSRLTVL.

V is TRBV6-1 and J is TRBJ1-5; TRBD1 is a possible D gene (6 bases). Germline-derived CDR1 and CDR2 are MNHNS and SASEGT. CDR3 length equals 13 residues. Trimming stripped 7 bases from V and 4 bases from J, with 11 bases between. CDR3 nucleotide sequence: TGTGCCAGCAACTCACAGGGTAATCAGCCCCAGCATTTT. This codes for CASNSQGNQPQHF.

The chain links TRBV7-6 to TRBJ2-7, with 8 positions matching TRBD2. CDR1 SGHVS and CDR2 FNYEAQ come from the germline V gene. The CDR3 is 14 residues long. Trimming cost V 5 bases and J 2 bases; bases outside gene matches: 5. Written as DNA, the CDR3 is TGTGCCAGCAGCCCCACTAGCGGTACCTACGAGCAGTACTTC. Translation: CASSPTSGTYEQYF.

V is TRBV5-6 and J is TRBJ2-7; D is ambiguous. Trimming pared 1 base from V and 4 bases from J, leaving 12 bases between. Germline loops: CDR1 SGHDT, CDR2 YYEEEE. The CDR3 covers 14 residues. For the CDR3, the DNA is TGTGCCAGCAGCTTGTGGCAGGTCCTTTACGAGCAGTACTTC. Translated: CASSLWQVLYEQYF.

The chain carries TRBV5-1 and TRBJ2-1, with 12 bases lining up with TRBD2. The CDR3 has 18 residues. Trimming at V came to 1 base and at J to 0 bases, leaving 5 bases not matched to a gene. The germline V gene has CDR1 SGHRS and CDR2 YFSETQ. The CDR3 is CASSLWLAGGDSYNEQFF. CDR3 bases: TGCGCCAGCAGCTTGTGGCTAGCGGGAGGGGACTCCTACAATGAGCAGTTCTTC.

This clone is a singleton in its sample. This chain uses TRBV27 with TRBJ2-1; TRBD2 matches at 7 bases. The CDR3 runs 18 residues. Germline V gene lookup returns CDR1 MNHEY and CDR2 SMNVEV (reference sequence). The V segment lost 2 bases and the J segment 5 bases; nucleotides outside the gene matches: 15. CDR3 residues: CASSLRGRLAEHNNEQFF. CDR3 bases: TGTGCCAGCAGTTTACGGGGGAGACTAGCAGAACACAACAATGAGCAGTTCTTC.

The chain employs TRBV28 and TRBJ1-5; D not certain. Germline V gene lookup returns CDR1 MDHEN and CDR2 SYDVKM. Trimming removed 5 bases from V and 8 bases from J, with 10 bases in between. The length of the CDR3 is 12 residues. The CDR3 loop reads CASSPIPKPQHF. DNA for the CDR3: TGTGCCAGCAGTCCTATCCCCAAGCCCCAGCATTTT.

The CDR3 bases are TGCGCCAGCAGTCAGTTTTGCAGGTCCCGGGGAACTGAAGCTTTCTTT. It specifies CASSQFCRSRGTEAFF. The genes are TRBV23-1 and TRBJ1-1; D remains unclear. TRBV23-1 belongs to the ORF category, with a function that is uncertain. This CDR3 spans 16 amino acids. The ends were cut back, 3 bases at V and 5 bases at J, with 19 bases in the middle.

The chain combines TRBV28 with TRBJ1-5; 7 bases agree with TRBD1. The V and J ends lost 11 bases and 8 bases, in that order; junction bases with no gene match: 6. Germline V gene lookup returns CDR1 MDHEN and CDR2 SYDVKM. CDR3 length: 11 residues. The CDR3: CAGPDREPQHF. CDR3 nucleotide sequence: TGTGCCGGTCCTGACAGGGAGCCCCAGCATTTT.

The V gene is TRBV5-8, the J gene TRBJ2-4; perhaps TRBD2 as D (5 bases). Trimming left V 4 bases short and J 0 bases short, with 20 bases between. Germline loops: CDR1 SGHTS, CDR2 YDEGEE. There are 18 residues in the CDR3. The CDR3 DNA reads as TGTGCCAGCAGCCCGAGAGGTGGGCTGGGGAGAGCCAAAAACATTCAGTACTTC. The encoded protein is CASSPRGGLGRAKNIQYF.

V usage is TRBV4-1 and J usage is TRBJ1-3; weak D call: TRBD1 (5 bases). The germline gives CDR1 MGHRA, CDR2 YSYEKL. The V end lost 2 bases, the J end lost 2 bases, and 10 bases lay between the germline ends. The CDR3 extends over 15 amino acids. CDR3 residues: CASSQLAGPGNTIYF. The CDR3 coding sequence is TGCGCCAGCAGCCAACTTGCGGGGCCTGGAAACACCATATATTTT.

The chain has TRBV19 and TRBJ1-2, with 7 bases matching TRBD1. This CDR3 is 13 amino acids long. CDR1 and CDR2 from the germline V gene are LNHDA and SQIVND (reference sequence). Trimming cost V 5 bases and J 8 bases; bases outside gene matches: 8. This chain's CDR3 is CASSRLGGEGYTF. The CDR3 nucleotides are TGTGCCAGTAGTCGCCTAGGGGGCGAGGGCTACACCTTC. The full variable domain, its missing parts supplied by reference TRBV19 and TRBJ1-2, is DGGITQSPKYLFRKEGQNVTLSCEQNLNHDAMYWYRQDPGQGLRLIYYSQIVNDFQKGDIAEGYSVSREKKESFPLTVTSAQKNPTAFYLCASSRLGGEGYTFGSGTRLTVV.

This clone was observed a few times. The rearrangement uses TRBV28 and TRBJ2-1; D ambiguous. The CDR3 has 12 residues. The V end was cut by 2 bases, the J end by 10 bases, with 9 bases between. Germline values: CDR1 MDHEN, CDR2 SYDVKM. This CDR3 is CASSLPRWEQFF. The CDR3 region has the DNA TGTGCCAGCAGTTTACCCCGGTGGGAGCAGTTCTTC.

Of note for this clone: The sample contains more than one DNA sequence encoding this CDR3. The chain carries TRBV30 and TRBJ2-7; perhaps TRBD1 as D (6 bases). Trimming took 0 bases from V and 1 from J, leaving 7 bases between them. CDR1 and CDR2 from the germline V gene are GTSNPN and SVGIG (reference sequence). The CDR3 covers 13 residues. The CDR3 DNA is TGTGCCTGGAGTGTCGGACAGTCCTACGAGCAGTACTTC. Amino acid sequence: CAWSVGQSYEQYF.